This T cell receptor beta chain derives from a study of cytomegalovirus exposure and HLA in healthy donors. Study details: The 120 validation repertoires used the same platform as the 600 to 750 first-cohort repertoires (as reported by a later analysis). Whole-study findings and limits: Most TCR sequences proved rare, with some public TCRs found in many donors. Subsequent analysis revealed that first-cohort TCR clusters tended to co-occur in the roughly 120 validation repertoires. CMV antigen specificity of a few CMV-associated chains was confirmed in vitro.

This clone has a handful of counts. Its antigen remains unidentified. The CDR3 totals 12 residues. V was clipped by 8 bases and J by 4 bases, with 9 bases between them. Germline CDR1 MDHEN, CDR2 SYDVKM. Libraries were prepared by immunoSEQ multiplex PCR; TCRdb keeps only in-frame clonotypes and omits some of them. The profile shows 150,000 to 200,000 clones, around 84% of them singletons. The material sequenced was PBMCs. The chain is built from TRBV28 and TRBJ1-5; D call uncertain. This TCR derives from a man younger than 30 in good health and CMV-seropositive. CDR3: CASCRRNQPQHF. DNA for the CDR3: TGTGCCAGCTGCAGGAGGAATCAGCCCCAGCATTTT. Based on the CDR3 plus reference TRBV28 and TRBJ1-5, the full variable domain is DVKVTQSSRYLVKRTGEKVFLECVQDMDHENMFWYRQDPGLGLRLIYFSYDVKMKEKGDIPEGYSVSREKKERFSLILESASTNQTSMYLCASCRRNQPQHFGDGTRLSIL.